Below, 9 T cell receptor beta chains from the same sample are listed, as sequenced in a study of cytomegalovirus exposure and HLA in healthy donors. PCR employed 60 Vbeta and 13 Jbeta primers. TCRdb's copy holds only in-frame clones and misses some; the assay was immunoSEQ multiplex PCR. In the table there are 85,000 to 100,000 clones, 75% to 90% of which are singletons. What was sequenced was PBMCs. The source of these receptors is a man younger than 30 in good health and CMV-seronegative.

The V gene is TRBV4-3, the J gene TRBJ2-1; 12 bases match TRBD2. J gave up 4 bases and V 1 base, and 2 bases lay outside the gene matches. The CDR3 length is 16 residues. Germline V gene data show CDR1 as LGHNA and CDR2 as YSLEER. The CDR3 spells CASSQGLAGEYNEQFF. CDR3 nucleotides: TGCGCCAGCAGCCAAGGACTAGCGGGAGAGTACAATGAGCAGTTCTTC.

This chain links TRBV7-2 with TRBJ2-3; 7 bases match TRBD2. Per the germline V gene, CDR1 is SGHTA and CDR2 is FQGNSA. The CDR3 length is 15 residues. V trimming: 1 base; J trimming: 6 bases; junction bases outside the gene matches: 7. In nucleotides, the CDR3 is TGTGCCAGCAGCTTAGTCCTGTGGGAGGGCGATACGCAGTATTTT. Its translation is CASSLVLWEGDTQYF.

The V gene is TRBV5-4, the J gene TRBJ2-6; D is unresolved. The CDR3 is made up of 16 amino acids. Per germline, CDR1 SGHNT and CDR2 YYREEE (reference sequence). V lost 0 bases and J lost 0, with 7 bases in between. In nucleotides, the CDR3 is TGTGCCAGCAGCTTGGTGAGAAGCTCTGGGGCCAACGTCCTGACTTTC. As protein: CASSLVRSSGANVLTF.

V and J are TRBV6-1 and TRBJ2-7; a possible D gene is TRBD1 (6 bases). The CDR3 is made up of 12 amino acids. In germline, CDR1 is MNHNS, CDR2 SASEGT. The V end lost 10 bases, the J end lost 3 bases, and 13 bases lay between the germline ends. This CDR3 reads CAIRTVSYEQYF. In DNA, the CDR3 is TGTGCCATCCGGACAGTCAGCTACGAGCAGTACTTC.

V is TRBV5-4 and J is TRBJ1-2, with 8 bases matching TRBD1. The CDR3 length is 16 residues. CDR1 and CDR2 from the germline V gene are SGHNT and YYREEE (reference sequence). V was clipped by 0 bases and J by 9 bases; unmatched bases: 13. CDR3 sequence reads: CASSLELGGQGMRYTF. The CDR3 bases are TGTGCCAGCAGCTTGGAGTTGGGTGGACAGGGTATGCGCTACACCTTC.

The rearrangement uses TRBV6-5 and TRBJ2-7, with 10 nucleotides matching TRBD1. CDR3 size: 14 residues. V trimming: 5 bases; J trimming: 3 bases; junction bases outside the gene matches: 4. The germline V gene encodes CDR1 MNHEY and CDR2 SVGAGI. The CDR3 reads CASSPDRGLYEQYF. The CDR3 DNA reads TGTGCCAGCAGTCCCGACAGGGGGCTCTACGAGCAGTACTTC.

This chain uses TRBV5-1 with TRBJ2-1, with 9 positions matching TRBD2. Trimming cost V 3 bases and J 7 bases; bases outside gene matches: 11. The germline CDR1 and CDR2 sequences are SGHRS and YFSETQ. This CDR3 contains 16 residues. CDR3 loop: CASSWGALAGRNEQFF. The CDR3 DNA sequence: TGCGCCAGCAGCTGGGGTGCCCTAGCGGGAAGAAATGAGCAGTTCTTC.

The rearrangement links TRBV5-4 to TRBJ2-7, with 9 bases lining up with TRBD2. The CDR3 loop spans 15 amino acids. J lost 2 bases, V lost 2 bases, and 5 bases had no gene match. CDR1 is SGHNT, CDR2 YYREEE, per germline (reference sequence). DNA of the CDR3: TGTGCCAGCAGCTTTAGCGGGAGAGGCCCCTACGAGCAGTACTTC. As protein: CASSFSGRGPYEQYF.

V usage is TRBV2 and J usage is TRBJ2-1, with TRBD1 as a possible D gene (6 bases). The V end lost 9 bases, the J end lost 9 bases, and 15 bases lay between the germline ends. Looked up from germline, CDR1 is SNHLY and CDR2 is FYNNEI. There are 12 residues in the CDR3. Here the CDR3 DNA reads TGTGCCAGACCCAGGGGTTCTGGTGAGCAGTTCTTC. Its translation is CARPRGSGEQFF.